The clone carrying this T cell receptor beta chain was counted between two and nine times. Its antigen is not identified. A 5'RACE template-switching step, the method used to make TCR cDNA, added a universal primer site and UMIs. TCRdb reprocessed the 5' RACE reads via MiXCR and lists one record per CDR3 protein. This table holds a few hundred thousand distinct CDR3 sequences, roughly an eighth found once. The data originate from a study of T cells after yellow fever vaccination. This CDR3 has 15 amino acids. Germline V CDR1 and CDR2: SQVTM, ANQGSEA. The ends were cut back, 1 base at V and 1 base at J, with 12 bases in the middle. Study-wide points: Clonotype sharing between CD4 and CD8 compartments was small. The booster response re-showed most primary clones: over 95% CD4, about 89% CD8.

This chain connects TRBV29-1 to TRBJ2-3; TRBD1 might be the D (6 bases). The sample in question was CD4+ T cells sorted from PBMCs, obtained 15 days after the yellow fever booster vaccination. This clonotype was obtained from a man aged 18 to 29 who received the YFV17D yellow fever vaccine. DNA of the CDR3: TGCAGCGTTGAAGGAACCCACAGGGGCACAGATACGCAGTATTTT. This encodes CSVEGTHRGTDTQYF.